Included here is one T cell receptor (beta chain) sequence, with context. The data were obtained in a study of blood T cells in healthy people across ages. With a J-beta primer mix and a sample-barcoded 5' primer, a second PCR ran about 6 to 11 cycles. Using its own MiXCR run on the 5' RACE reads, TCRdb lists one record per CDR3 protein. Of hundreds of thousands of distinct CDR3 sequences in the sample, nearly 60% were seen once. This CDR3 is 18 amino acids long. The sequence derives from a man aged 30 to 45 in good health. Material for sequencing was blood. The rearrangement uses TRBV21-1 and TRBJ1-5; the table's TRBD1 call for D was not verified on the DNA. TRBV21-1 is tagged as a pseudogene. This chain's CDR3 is CASSKGGTRGGYNQPQHF. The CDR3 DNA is TGTGCCAGCAGCAAAGGGGGGACCAGGGGGGGTTACAATCAGCCCCAGCATTTT.